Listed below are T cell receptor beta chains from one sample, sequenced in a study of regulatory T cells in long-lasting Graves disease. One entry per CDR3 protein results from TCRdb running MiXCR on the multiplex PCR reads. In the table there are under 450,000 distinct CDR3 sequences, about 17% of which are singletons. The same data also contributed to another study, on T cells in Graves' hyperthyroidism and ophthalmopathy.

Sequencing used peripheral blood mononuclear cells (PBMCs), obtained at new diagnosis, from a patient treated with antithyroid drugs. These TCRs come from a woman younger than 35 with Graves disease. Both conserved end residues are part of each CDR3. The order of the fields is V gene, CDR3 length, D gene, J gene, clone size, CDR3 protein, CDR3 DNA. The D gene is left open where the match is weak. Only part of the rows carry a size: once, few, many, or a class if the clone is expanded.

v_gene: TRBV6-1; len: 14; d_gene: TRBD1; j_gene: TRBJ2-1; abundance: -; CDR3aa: CASSEPGQGNEQFF; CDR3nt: TGTGCCAGCAGTGAACCGGGACAGGGGAATGAGCAGTTCTTC
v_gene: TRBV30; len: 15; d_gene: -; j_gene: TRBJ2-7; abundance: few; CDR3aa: CAWSGGHPVSYEQYF; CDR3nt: TGTGCCTGGAGTGGGGGACACCCTGTCTCCTACGAGCAGTACTTC
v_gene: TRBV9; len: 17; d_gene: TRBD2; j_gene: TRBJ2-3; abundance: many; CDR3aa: CASSVGAASGTGDTQYF; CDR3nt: TGTGCCAGCAGCGTAGGAGCGGCTAGCGGGACCGGAGATACGCAGTATTTT
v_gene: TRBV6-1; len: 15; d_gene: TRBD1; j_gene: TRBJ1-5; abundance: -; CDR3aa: CASSKGALGNQPQHF; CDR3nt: TGTGCCAGCAGTAAGGGGGCCCTTGGCAATCAGCCCCAGCATTTT
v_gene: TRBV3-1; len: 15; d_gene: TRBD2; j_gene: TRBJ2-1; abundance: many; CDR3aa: CASSRAGEIYNEQFF; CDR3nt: TGTGCCAGCAGCAGAGCGGGGGAGATTTACAATGAGCAGTTCTTC
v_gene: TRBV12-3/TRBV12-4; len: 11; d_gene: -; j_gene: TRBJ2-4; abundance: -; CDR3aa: CASSFNQFLDF; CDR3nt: TGTGCCAGCAGTTTTAACCAGTTTTTGGACTTC
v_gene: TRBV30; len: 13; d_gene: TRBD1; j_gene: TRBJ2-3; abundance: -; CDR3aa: CAWSKGPGQGIYF; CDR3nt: TGTGCCTGGAGTAAGGGGCCGGGACAGGGGATTTATTTT
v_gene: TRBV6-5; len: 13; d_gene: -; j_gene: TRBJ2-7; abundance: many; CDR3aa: CASSYSTPYEQYF; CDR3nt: TGTGCCAGCAGTTACTCCACTCCCTACGAGCAGTACTTC
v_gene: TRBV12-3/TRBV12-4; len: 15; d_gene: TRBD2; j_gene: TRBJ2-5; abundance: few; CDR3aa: CASSYSGGRGETQYF; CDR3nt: TGTGCCAGCAGTTATAGCGGGGGCAGGGGGGAGACCCAGTACTTC
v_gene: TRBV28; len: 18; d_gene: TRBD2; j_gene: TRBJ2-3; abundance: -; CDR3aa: CASSLFTSGFPRTDTQYF; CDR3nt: TGTGCCAGCAGTTTATTCACTAGCGGGTTCCCCCGCACAGATACGCAGTATTTT
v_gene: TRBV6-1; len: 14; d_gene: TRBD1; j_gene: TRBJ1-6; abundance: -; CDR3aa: CASRQQGEVSPLHF; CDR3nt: TGTGCCAGCAGGCAACAGGGGGAAGTTTCACCCCTCCACTTT
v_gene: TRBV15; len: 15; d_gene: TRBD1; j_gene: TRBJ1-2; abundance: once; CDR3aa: CATSRRGQGGYGYTF; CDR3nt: TGTGCCACCAGCAGAAGGGGACAGGGGGGATACGGCTACACCTTC
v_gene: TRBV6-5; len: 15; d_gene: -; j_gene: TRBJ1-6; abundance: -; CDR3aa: CASSYDGRGGSPLHF; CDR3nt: TGTGCCAGCAGTTACGATGGAAGGGGAGGATCACCCCTCCACTTT
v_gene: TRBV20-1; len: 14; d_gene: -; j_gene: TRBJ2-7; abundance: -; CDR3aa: CSAGDIANSYEQYF; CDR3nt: TGCAGTGCTGGGGACATAGCGAACTCCTACGAGCAGTACTTC
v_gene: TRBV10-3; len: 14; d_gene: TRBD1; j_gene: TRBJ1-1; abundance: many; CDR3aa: CAINDPGQALEAFF; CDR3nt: TGTGCCATCAACGATCCGGGACAGGCGCTTGAAGCTTTCTTT
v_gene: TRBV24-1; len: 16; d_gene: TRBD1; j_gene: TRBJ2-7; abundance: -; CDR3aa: CATSDETGGGIDEQYF; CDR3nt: TGTGCCACCAGTGATGAGACAGGGGGCGGAATCGACGAGCAGTACTTC
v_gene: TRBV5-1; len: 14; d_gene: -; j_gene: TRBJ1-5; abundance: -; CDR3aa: CASSLGGLDQPQHF; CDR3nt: TGCGCCAGCAGCTTGGGCGGATTAGATCAGCCCCAGCATTTT
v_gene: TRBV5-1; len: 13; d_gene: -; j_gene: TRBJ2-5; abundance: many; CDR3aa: CASTETTQETQYF; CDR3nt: TGCGCCAGCACCGAAACTACACAAGAGACCCAGTACTTC
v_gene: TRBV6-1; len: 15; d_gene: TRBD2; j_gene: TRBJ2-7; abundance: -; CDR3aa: CASRPPGLAVYEQYF; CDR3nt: TGTGCCAGCAGACCACCGGGACTAGCAGTTTACGAGCAGTACTTC
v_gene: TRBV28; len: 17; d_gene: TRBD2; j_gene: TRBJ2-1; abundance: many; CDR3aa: CAGSSLAGVGPYNEQFF; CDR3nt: TGTGCCGGCAGTTCACTAGCGGGAGTAGGCCCCTACAATGAGCAGTTCTTC
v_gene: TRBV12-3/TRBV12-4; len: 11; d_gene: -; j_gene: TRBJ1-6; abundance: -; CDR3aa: CASSLGGPLHF; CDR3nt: TGTGCCAGCAGTTTAGGGGGGCCCCTCCACTTT
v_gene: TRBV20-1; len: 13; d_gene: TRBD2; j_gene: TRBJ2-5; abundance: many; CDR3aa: CSARLAGGETQYF; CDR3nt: TGCAGTGCAAGACTAGCGGGCGGGGAGACCCAGTACTTC
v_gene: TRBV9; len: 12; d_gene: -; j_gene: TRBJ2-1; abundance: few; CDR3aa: CASSREFNEQFF; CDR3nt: TGTGCCAGCAGCAGGGAGTTCAATGAGCAGTTCTTC
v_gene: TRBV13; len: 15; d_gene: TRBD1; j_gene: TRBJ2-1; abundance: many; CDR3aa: CASSSRTGDLNEQFF; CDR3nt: TGTGCCAGCAGCTCAAGGACAGGGGACCTCAATGAGCAGTTCTTC
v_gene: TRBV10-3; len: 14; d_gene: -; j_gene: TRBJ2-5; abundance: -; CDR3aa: CAISETQGKETQYF; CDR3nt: TGTGCCATCAGTGAAACACAGGGCAAAGAGACCCAGTACTTC
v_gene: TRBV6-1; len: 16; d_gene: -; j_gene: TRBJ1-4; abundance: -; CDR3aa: CASSGDGFATNEKLFF; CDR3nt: TGTGCCAGCAGTGGGGACGGGTTTGCAACTAATGAAAAACTGTTTTTT
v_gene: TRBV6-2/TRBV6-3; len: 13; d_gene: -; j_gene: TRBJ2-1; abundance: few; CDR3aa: CASSYSGLYEQFF; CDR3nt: TGTGCCAGCAGTTACTCGGGACTCTATGAGCAGTTCTTC
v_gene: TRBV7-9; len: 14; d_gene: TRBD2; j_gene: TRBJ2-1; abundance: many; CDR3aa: CASSLRREGGEQFF; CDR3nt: TGTGCCAGCAGCTTACGGCGGGAGGGAGGTGAGCAGTTCTTC
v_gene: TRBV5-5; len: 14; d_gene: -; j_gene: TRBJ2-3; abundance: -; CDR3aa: CASSLAGRGDTQYF; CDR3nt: TGTGCCAGCAGCTTGGCAGGGCGTGGAGATACGCAGTATTTT
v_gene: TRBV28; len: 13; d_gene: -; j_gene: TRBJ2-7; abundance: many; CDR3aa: CASTVRGRYEQYF; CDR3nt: TGTGCCAGCACCGTGAGGGGCAGGTACGAGCAGTACTTC
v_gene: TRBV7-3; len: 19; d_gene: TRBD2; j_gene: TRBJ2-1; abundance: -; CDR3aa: CASSLWGLAGGPLDNEQFF; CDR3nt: TGTGCCAGCAGCTTATGGGGTCTAGCGGGGGGTCCCTTGGACAATGAGCAGTTCTTC
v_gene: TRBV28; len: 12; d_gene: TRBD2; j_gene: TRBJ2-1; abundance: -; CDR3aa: CASSRTGGEPFF; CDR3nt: TGTGCCAGCAGTCGAACGGGAGGGGAGCCGTTCTTC
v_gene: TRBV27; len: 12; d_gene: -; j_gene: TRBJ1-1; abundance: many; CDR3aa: CASSSLGAEAFF; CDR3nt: TGTGCCAGCAGTTCCTTAGGGGCTGAAGCTTTCTTT
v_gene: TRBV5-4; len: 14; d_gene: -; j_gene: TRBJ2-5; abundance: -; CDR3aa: CASSLEAGQETQYF; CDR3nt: TGTGCCAGCAGCTTGGAGGCAGGACAAGAGACCCAGTACTTC
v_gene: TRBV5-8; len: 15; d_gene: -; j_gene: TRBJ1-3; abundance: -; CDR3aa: CASSLGQLSGNTIYF; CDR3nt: TGTGCCAGCAGCTTGGGACAGCTCTCTGGAAACACCATATATTTT
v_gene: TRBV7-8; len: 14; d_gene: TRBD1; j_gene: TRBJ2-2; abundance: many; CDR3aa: CASSHDRGTGELFF; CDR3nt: TGTGCCAGCAGCCACGACAGGGGGACCGGGGAGCTGTTTTTT